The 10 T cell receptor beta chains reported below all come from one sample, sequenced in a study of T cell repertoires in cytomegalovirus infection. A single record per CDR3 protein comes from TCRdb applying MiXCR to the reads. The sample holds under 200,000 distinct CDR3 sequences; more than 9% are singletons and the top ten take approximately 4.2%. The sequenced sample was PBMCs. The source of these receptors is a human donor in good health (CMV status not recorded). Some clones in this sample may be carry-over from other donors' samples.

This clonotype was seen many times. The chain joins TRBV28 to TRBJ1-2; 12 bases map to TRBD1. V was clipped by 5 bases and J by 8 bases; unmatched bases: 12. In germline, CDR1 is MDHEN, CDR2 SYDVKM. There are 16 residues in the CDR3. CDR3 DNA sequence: TGTGCCAGCAGTCCCTTCGGGACAGGGGGCTGGAGGGGCTACACCTTC. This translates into CASSPFGTGGWRGYTF.

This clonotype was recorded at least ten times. CDR3 loop: CAISESIGEQYF. The CDR3 DNA is TGTGCCATCAGTGAGTCGATTGGCGAGCAGTACTTC. The chain carries TRBV10-3 and TRBJ2-7; D is uncertain. The CDR3 runs 12 residues. The V gene lost 0 bases and the J gene lost 6 bases, with 6 bases spanning the gap. Looked up from germline, CDR1 is ENHRY and CDR2 is SYGVKD.

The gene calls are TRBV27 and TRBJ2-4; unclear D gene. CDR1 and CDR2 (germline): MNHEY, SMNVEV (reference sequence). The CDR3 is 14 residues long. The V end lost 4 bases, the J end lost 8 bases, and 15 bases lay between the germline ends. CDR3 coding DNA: TGTGCCAGCAGTTCCGTCTTTACTGGAGACATTCAGTACTTC. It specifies CASSSVFTGDIQYF.

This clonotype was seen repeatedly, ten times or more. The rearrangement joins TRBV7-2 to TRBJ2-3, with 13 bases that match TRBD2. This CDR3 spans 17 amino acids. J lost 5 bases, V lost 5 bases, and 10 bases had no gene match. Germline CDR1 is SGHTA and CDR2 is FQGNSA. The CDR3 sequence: CASSLRLAGGRVDTQYF. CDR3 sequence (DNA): TGTGCCAGCAGCCTTCGACTAGCGGGAGGCCGTGTAGATACGCAGTATTTT.

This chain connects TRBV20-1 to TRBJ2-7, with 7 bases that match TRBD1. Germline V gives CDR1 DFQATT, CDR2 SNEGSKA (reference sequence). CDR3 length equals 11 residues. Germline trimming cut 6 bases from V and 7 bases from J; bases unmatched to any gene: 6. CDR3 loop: CSATTGREQYF. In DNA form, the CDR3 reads TGCAGTGCAACGACAGGGCGAGAGCAGTACTTC.

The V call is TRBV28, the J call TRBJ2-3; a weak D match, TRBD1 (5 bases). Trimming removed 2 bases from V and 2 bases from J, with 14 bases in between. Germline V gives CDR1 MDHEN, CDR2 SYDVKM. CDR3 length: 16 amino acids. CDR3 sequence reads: CASSLLGQGYTDTQYF. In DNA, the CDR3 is TGTGCCAGCAGTTTACTTGGGCAGGGATACACAGATACGCAGTATTTT.

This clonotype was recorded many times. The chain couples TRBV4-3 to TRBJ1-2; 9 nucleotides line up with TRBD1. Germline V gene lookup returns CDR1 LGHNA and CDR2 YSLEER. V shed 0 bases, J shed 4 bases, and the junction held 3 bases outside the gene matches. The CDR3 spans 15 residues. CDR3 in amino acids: CASSQEGTGLYGYTF. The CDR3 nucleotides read TGCGCCAGCAGCCAAGAAGGGACAGGGCTCTATGGCTACACCTTC.

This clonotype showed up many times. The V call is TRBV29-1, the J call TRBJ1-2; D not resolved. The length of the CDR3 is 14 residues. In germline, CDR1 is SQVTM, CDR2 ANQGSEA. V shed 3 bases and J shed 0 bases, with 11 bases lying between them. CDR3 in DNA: TGCAGCGTTGAGGAACAGACTCCTAACTATGGCTACACCTTC. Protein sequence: CSVEEQTPNYGYTF.

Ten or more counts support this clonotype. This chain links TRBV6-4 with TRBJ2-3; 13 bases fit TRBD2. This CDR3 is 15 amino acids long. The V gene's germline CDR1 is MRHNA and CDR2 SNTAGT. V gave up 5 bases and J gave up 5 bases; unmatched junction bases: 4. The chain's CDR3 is CASSWTSGRGDTQYF. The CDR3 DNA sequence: TGTGCCAGCAGTTGGACTAGCGGGAGAGGAGATACGCAGTATTTT.

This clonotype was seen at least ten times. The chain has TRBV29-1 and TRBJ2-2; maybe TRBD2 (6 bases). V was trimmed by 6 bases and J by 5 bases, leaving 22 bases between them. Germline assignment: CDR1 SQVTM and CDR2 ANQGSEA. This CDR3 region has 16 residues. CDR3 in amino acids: CSVLQGPNRGTGELFF. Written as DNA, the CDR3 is TGCAGCGTCCTCCAAGGACCCAATCGGGGGACCGGGGAGCTGTTTTTT.